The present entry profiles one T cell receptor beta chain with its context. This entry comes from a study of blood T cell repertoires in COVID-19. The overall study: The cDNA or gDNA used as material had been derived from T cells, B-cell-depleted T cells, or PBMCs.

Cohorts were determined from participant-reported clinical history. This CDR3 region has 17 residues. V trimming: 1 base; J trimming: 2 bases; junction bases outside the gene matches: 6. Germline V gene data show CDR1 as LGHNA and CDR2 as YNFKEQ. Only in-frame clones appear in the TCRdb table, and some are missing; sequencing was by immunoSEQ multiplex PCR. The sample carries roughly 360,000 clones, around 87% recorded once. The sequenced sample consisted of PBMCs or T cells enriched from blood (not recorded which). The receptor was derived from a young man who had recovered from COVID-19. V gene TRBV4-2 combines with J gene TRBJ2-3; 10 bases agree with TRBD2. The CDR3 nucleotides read TGTGCCAGCAGCCAAGTATTAGCGGGGGGCCCCACAGATACGCAGTATTTT. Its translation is CASSQVLAGGPTDTQYF.